This TCR beta chain was sequenced during a study of molecular identifiers for immune sequencing clone quantification. Concerning this clonotype: Its antigen is unknown. A read error is possible here, since a much larger clone lies one base away.

Study results and caveats: Single-cell amounts of spiked Jurkat TCR RNA were reportedly detectable among roughly 1 million naive cells. Clones that exceeded 20 RNA copies held over 97% of effector molecules, yet under 1% in naive cells.

As previously described, bulk TCR libraries were made using listed TCR primers. TCRdb ran MiXCR on the PCR reads and lists one entry per CDR3 protein. The table shows about half a million distinct CDR3 sequences, with roughly 24% occurring only once. V dropped 7 bases and J dropped 0 bases, with 17 bases sitting between them. The V gene's germline CDR1 is SGHTA and CDR2 FQGNSA. CDR3 length equals 16 residues. The receptor comes from a human donor in good health. Some libraries in this study had Jurkat cell RNA spiked in. The V call is TRBV7-2, the J call TRBJ2-3; a weak D match, TRBD2 (5 bases). The sequenced sample consisted of naive CD8+ T cells from blood, with Jurkat cell RNA spiked in. Specified subset: FACS-sorted CD8+CD4-CCR7+CD45RA+ naive T cells. The CDR3 bases are TGTGCCAGCACCCGCCAGTTAGCGCCCAGCACAGATACGCAGTATTTT. This gives the protein CASTRQLAPSTDTQYF.